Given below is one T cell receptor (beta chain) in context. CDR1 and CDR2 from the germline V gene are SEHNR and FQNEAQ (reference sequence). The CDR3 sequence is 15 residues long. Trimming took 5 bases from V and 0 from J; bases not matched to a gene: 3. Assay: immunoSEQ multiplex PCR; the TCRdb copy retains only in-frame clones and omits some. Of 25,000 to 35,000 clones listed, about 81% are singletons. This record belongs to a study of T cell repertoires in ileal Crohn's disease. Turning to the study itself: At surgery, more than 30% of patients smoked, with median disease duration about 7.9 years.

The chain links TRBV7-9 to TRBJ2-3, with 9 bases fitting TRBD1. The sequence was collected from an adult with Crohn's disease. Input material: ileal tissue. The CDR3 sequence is CASSPDRGSTDTQYF. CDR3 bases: TGTGCCAGCAGCCCGGACAGGGGAAGCACAGATACGCAGTATTTT.